This T cell receptor (beta chain) derives from a study of tumor-infiltrating lymphocytes in primary liver carcinoma. Study-wide context: All patients, whether men or women, fell within 30 to 69 years of age.

From germline, CDR1 is MNHNS and CDR2 SASEGT. This CDR3 comprises 14 residues. Notes on the study in general: Tumor tissue displayed a significantly greater top-250-clone fraction than blood (p = 0.039). It was tumor-adjacent and tumor-blood pairs that overlapped less than tumor region pairs did.

Notes on this clonotype: Its antigen is unidentified. Germline is not matched at one junction end, which may reflect a read error.

With around 490 ng total RNA as template and a constant-region primer, TCR beta cDNA was made. ARM-PCR was slightly modified, and three nested multiplex PCR rounds with it gave rise to the TCR beta libraries. Both of the initial two PCR rounds ran for roughly 11 cycles and employed TRBV1-TRBV30 forward primers alongside a C-beta reverse primer. One entry per CDR3 protein, called by TCRdb with MiXCR from the multiplex PCR reads. Among about 44,000 distinct CDR3 sequences listed, roughly 73% were seen once. Co-extraction yielded RNA and DNA from 20-30 mg of unsorted bulk tissue. Surgeons resected the patients' primary liver carcinomas.

The sample consisted of tumor-adjacent normal liver tissue. The chain links TRBV6-1 to TRBJ1-4; 8 bases are shared with TRBD1. The sequence derives from a woman aged 30 to 39 with primary liver carcinoma and hepatitis B virus infection. The CDR3 nucleotides read TGTACCAGCAGTGAACCAGGGGGCGTTGAAAAACTATTTTTT. Its protein product is CTSSEPGGVEKLFF.